This T cell receptor beta chain comes out of a study of sequential checkpoint blockade in melanoma (dated by TCRdb to the late 2010s). Notes on the research overall: Using 1:1 randomization, the trial assigned patients either to first-line nivolumab followed by ipilimumab (arm A) or to ipilimumab followed by nivolumab (arm B). Both trial sequences were followed by maintenance nivolumab. General conclusions and limits of the study: Larger, independent patient cohorts are needed to validate the response-prediction model that combines TCR metrics and mutation burden.

The meaning of the sample's treatment or condition label: randomized to nivolumab then ipilimumab (arm A) or the reverse (arm B). Prior DNA-damaging chemotherapy had not been received by any trial patient. Thawed PBMCs were sorted on a FACS Aria II flow cytometer to isolate live CD3+CD8+ cells negative for CD19 and CD56. Samples were obtained from patients with melanoma enrolled in CheckMate 064, a randomized, open-label phase II trial of sequential checkpoint blockade. Peripheral blood mononuclear cells were collected by leukapheresis, purified with Ficoll-Paque, and frozen in human serum with roughly 10% DMSO. Immediately after sorting, the purity of the sorted blood CD3+CD8+ cells was confirmed to be >98%, and DNA was then extracted. The immunoSEQ Assay was used to immunosequence TCRbeta CDR3 regions from genomic DNA. Before high-throughput sequencing, genomic DNA was amplified using bias-controlled multiplex PCR. In the paper's pipeline: To quantify the absolute abundance of each unique TCRbeta CDR3 region, the sequences were collapsed and filtered. Clonality, defined as 1 minus Pielou's evenness, was calculated using only productive rearrangements. Clones with significantly greater frequencies in on-treatment versus baseline samples were identified using a previously published method. TCRdb took over this immuneACCESS table, retaining in-frame rearrangements with V and J assigned. Such tables are incomplete; in checked studies, under half of the missing clones stem from an unresolved V gene, and the remainder is unexplained. Clonal size and the V and J genes are those of that table, whereas D and trimming came from the DNA. The sample table contains about 32,000 clones; only one count was recorded for approximately 81% of them. In total, the top ten clones hold 15% to 20% of the sample.

CDR1 and CDR2 are drawn from the germline V gene: SGHVS, FNYEAQ. After removal of 5 bases from V and 2 bases from J, the junction retains 4 bases not matched to a gene. The CDR3 covers 16 residues, taking in both the cysteine and the phenylalanine. Only CDR3 DNA is held: 48 bases, read in frame from base 1. The table lists this clone with a few counts. This clone's antigen is unknown. Per-nucleotide qualities are absent, and no much larger clonotype sits a single base away. The rearrangement combines TRBV7-6 with TRBJ2-3, with 13 middle bases fitting TRBD2. The receptor was derived from a human donor with melanoma. The source material was CD8+ T cells sorted from blood (inferred from file names), sampled from a patient given nivolumab and ipilimumab in sequence. The CDR3 loop reads CASSLGLAGITDTQYF. The sequence in DNA is TGTGCCAGCAGCCTGGGACTAGCGGGGATCACAGATACGCAGTATTTT.